The 9 T cell receptor beta chains below were found in one sample sequenced in a study of blood T cell repertoires in COVID-19. Clones were read by immunoSEQ multiplex PCR, and TCRdb kept only the in-frame ones, dropping some. The sample carries about 200,000 clones, more than 70% recorded once. The material sequenced was PBMCs or T cells enriched from blood (not recorded which). The origin of the receptors is a middle-aged man with acute COVID-19.

The chain has TRBV15 and TRBJ2-1; possibly TRBD2 for D (6 bases). Germline loops: CDR1 LNHNV, CDR2 YYDKDF (reference sequence). The V gene lost 5 bases and the J gene lost 2 bases, with 10 bases spanning the gap. This CDR3 spans 14 amino acids. The CDR3 reads CATSRSGTYNEQFF. CDR3 sequence (DNA): TGTGCCACCAGCCGTAGCGGCACCTACAATGAGCAGTTCTTC.

This clone was detected once. The rearrangement links TRBV15 to TRBJ1-4; D gene unclear. Germline lookup yields CDR1 LNHNV and CDR2 YYDKDF (reference sequence). V was trimmed by 4 bases and J by 0 bases, leaving 9 bases between them. The CDR3 is 15 residues long. CDR3 protein: CATSTSGTTNEKLFF. CDR3 in DNA: TGTGCCACCAGCACCTCCGGGACAACTAATGAAAAACTGTTTTTT.

The gene calls are TRBV18 and TRBJ2-3; 8 positions match TRBD2. The CDR3 totals 14 residues. CDR1 and CDR2 from the germline V gene are KGHSH and LQKENI. The V and J ends lost 3 bases and 1 base, in that order; junction bases with no gene match: 0. CDR3 in DNA: TGTGCCAGCTCACCGCGGGGGGGCACAGATACGCAGTATTTT. It translates to CASSPRGGTDTQYF.

The chain uses TRBV4-1 and TRBJ2-6; 10 positions match TRBD2. Germline trimming cut 4 bases from V and 0 bases from J; bases unmatched to any gene: 9. The CDR3 consists of 19 residues. From germline, CDR1 is MGHRA and CDR2 YSYEKL. Here the CDR3 reads CASSRGGLAENSGANVLTF. Here the CDR3 DNA reads TGCGCCAGCAGCCGTGGCGGACTAGCGGAAAACTCTGGGGCCAACGTCCTGACTTTC.

This chain uses TRBV19 with TRBJ1-6, with 8 bases identical to TRBD1. The V gene end was trimmed by 5 bases and the J gene end by 16 bases; junction bases not matched to a gene: 7. Germline V CDR1 and CDR2: LNHDA, SQIVND (reference sequence). CDR3 length: 12 amino acids. The CDR3 loop is CASSPGTGPLHF. CDR3 sequence (DNA): TGTGCCAGTAGTCCCGGGACAGGCCCTCTCCACTTT.

This sequence joins TRBV6-2 or TRBV6-3 and TRBJ2-7; D is uncertain. Germline CDR1 and CDR2: MNHEY and SVGEGT. The CDR3 is made up of 13 amino acids. V lost 4 bases and J 5 bases, leaving 12 bases between the germline ends. CDR3: CASSSSSLHEQYF. The CDR3 bases are TGTGCCAGCAGTTCATCGTCGCTACACGAGCAGTACTTC.

The chain employs TRBV4-1 and TRBJ2-1; 9 nucleotides line up with TRBD2. The V and J ends lost 4 bases and 6 bases, in that order; junction bases with no gene match: 19. From germline, CDR1 is MGHRA and CDR2 YSYEKL. This CDR3 is 19 amino acids long. Written as DNA, the CDR3 is TGCGCCAGCAGCCCCTTTTCCCCGACCGGGACTAGCTCTGGCAATGAGCAGTTCTTC. This encodes CASSPFSPTGTSSGNEQFF.

This sequence joins TRBV18 and TRBJ2-4; 16 bases match TRBD2. Unmatched junction bases numbered 0, after V lost 0 bases and J lost 7 bases. Germline CDR1 and CDR2: KGHSH and LQKENI. The CDR3 is 16 residues long. CDR3 amino acids: CASSPPGLAGGNIQYF. CDR3 DNA sequence: TGTGCCAGCTCACCACCGGGACTAGCGGGAGGGAACATTCAGTACTTC. Drawing the rest from reference TRBV18 and TRBJ2-4, the complete variable domain is NAGVMQNPRHLVRRRGQEARLRCSPMKGHSHVYWYRQLPEEGLKFMVYLQKENIIDESGMPKERFSAEFPKEGPSILRIQQVVRGDSAAYFCASSPPGLAGGNIQYFGAGTRLSVL.

V and J are TRBV5-6 and TRBJ1-2; D remains unclear. V was pared by 1 base and J by 7 bases, with 20 bases between. Germline V gives CDR1 SGHDT, CDR2 YYEEEE. This CDR3 is built from 16 residues. The CDR3 spells CASSLPGEGYGSGYTF. The CDR3 bases are TGTGCCAGCAGCTTGCCCGGGGAAGGGTACGGCTCTGGCTACACCTTC.